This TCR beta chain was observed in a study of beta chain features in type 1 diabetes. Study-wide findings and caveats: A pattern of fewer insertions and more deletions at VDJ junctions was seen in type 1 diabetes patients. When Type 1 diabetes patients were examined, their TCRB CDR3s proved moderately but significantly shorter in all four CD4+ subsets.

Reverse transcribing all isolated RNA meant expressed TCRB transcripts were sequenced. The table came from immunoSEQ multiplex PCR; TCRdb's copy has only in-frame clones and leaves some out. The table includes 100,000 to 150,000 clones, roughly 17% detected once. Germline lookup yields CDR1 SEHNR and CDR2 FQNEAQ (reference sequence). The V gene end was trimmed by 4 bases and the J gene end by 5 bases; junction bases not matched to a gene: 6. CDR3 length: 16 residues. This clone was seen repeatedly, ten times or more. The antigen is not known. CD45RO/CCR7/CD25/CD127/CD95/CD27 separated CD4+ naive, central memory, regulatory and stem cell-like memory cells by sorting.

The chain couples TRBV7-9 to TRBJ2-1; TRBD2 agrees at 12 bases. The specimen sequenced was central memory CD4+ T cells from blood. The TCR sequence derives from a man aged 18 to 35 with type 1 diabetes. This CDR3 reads CASSSRLAGEDNEQFF. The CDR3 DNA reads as TGTGCCAGCAGCTCCCGACTAGCGGGAGAGGACAATGAGCAGTTCTTC.